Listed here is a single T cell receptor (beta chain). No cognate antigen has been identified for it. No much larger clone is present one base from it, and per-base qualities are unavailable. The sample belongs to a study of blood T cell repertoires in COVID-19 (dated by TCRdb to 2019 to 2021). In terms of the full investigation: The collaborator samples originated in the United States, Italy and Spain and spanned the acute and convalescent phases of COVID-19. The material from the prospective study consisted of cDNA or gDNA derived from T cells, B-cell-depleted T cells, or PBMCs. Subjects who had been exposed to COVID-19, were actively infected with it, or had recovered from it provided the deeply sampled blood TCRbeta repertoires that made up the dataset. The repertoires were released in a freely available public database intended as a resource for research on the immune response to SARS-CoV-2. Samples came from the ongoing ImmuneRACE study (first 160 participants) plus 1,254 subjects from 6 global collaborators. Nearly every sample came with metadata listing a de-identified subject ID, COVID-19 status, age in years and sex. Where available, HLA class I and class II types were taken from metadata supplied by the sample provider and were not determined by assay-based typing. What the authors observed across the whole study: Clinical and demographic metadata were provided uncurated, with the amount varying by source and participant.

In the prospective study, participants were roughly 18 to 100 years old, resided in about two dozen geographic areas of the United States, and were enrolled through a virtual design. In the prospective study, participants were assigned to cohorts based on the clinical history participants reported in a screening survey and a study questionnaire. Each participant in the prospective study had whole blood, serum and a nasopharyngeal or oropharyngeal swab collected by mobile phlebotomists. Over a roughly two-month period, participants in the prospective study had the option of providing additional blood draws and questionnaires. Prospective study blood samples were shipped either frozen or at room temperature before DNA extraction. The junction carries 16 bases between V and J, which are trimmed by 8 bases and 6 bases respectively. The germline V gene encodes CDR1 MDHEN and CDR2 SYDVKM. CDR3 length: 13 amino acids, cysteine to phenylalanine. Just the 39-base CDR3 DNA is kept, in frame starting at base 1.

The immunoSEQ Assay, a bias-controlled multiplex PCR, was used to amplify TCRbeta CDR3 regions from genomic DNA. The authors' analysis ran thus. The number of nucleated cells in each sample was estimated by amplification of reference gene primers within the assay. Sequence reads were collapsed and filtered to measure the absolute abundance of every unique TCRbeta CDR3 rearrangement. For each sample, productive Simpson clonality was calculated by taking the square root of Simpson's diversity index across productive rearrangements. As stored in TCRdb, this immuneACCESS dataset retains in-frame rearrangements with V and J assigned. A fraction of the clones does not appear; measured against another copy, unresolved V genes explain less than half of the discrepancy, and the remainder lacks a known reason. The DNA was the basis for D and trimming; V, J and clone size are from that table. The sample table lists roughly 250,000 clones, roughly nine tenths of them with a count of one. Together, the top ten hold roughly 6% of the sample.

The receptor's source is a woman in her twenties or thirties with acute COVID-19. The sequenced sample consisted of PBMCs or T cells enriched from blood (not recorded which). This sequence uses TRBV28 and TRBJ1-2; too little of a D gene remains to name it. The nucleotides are TGTGCCAGCCGCCGATTGGCGGGCGATGGCTACACCTTC. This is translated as CASRRLAGDGYTF.